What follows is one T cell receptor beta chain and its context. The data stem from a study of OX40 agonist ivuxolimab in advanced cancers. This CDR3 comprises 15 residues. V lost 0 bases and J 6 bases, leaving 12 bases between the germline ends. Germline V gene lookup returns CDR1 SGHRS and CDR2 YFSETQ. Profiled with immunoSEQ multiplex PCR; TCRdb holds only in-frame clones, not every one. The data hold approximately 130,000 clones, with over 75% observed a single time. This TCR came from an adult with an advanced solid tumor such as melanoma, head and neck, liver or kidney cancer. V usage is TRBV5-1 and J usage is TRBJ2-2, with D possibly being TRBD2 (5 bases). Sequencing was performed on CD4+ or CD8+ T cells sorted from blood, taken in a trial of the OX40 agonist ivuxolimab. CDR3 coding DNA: TGCGCCAGCAGCTTGGTACTAGGAGACGCCGGGGAGCTGTTTTTT. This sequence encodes CASSLVLGDAGELFF.